The sequence of this T cell receptor beta chain was determined in a study of cytomegalovirus exposure and HLA in healthy donors. Findings of the study overall: Differences between HLA loci emerged in a later analysis of TCR association rates, with DRB1 most and HLA-C fewest. Researchers reported in a later analysis that a missense DCLRE1C variant was tied to TCR beta V- and J-gene trimming. From TCR beta sequences, most subjects' HLA-A and HLA-B alleles were reportedly predicted accurately.

Use of 60 Vbeta and 13 Jbeta primers characterized the PCR. Profiled with immunoSEQ multiplex PCR; TCRdb holds only in-frame clones, not every one. This sample carries approximately 180,000 clones, with roughly 6.7% going to the ten biggest clones. Concerning this clone itself: Its antigen is as yet unknown.

V trimming: 5 bases; J trimming: 10 bases; junction bases outside the gene matches: 9. This CDR3 is built from 15 residues. Germline V gene data show CDR1 as LNHDA and CDR2 as SQIVND (reference sequence). This TCR was sampled from a young man in good health and CMV-seronegative. The sample comprised PBMCs. The chain has TRBV19 and TRBJ2-3; 13 nucleotides match TRBD2. CDR3 coding DNA: TGTGCCAGTAGTCGGCCGGGACTAGCGGGAAAGGCGCAGTATTTT. As protein: CASSRPGLAGKAQYF.